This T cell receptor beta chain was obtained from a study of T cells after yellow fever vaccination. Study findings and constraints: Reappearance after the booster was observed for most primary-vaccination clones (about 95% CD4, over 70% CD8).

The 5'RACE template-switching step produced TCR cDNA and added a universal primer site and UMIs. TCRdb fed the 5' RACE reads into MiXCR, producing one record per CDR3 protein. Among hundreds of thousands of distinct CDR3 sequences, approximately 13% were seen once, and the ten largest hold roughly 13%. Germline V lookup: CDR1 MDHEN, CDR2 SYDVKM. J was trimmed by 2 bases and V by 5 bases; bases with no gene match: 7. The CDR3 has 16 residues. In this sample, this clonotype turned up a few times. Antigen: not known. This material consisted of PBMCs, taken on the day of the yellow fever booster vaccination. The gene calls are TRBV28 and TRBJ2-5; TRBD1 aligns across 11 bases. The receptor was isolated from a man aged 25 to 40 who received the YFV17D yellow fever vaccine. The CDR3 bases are TGTGCCAGCAGTCTAAGCCGGGACAGGGGGCAAGAGACCCAGTACTTC. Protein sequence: CASSLSRDRGQETQYF.